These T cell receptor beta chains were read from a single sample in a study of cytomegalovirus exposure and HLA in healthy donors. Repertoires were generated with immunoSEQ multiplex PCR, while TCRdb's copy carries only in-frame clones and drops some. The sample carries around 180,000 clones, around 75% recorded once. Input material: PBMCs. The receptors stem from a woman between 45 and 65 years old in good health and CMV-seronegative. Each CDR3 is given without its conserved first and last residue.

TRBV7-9 ASSHRQEDQPQH
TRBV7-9 ASRPGLAGWTYEQY
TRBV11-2 ASSFARAYEQY
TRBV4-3 ASSQDWVAGGAMFYEQY
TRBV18 ASSPFTGTGASGTEAF
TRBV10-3 AITGTAGNTIY
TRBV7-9 SSSLSTEAF
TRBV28 ASSRTGGGNYGYT
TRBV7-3 ASSTQAGAITDTQY
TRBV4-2 ASSHASVPEQY
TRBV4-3 ASSQVVQGTGELF
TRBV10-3 AISGVETGELF
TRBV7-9 ASSAGGNTANEKLF
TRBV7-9 ASSFAGEEGYT
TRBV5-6 ASSLALDSRDTQY
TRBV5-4 ASSVTGAKNIQY
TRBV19 ASSRLAVSYNEQF
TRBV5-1 ASTWTGDTDTQY
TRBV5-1 ASSPNSYEQY
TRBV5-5 ASSLRQGASGNTIY
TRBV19 ASKWADGGYT
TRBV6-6 ASVSGARNQPQH
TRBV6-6 ASTGTDEKLF
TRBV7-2 ASSSPLGGSNTDTQY
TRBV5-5 ASSVRDTYEQY
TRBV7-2 ASSLISSGKYEQY
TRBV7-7 ASSRDRGASYEQY
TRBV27 ASSPRPGLGDETQY
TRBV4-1 ASSQGSGVSTDTQY
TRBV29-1 SVGGSSMNTEAF
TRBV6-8 ASSYSQGVGGNEQF
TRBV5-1 ASSPTGAMVNTGELF
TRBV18 ASSPLNGGNTEAF